Presented here are 13 T cell receptor beta chains from one specimen sequenced in a study of blood T cell repertoires in COVID-19. Repertoires were generated with immunoSEQ multiplex PCR, while TCRdb's copy carries only in-frame clones and drops some. The sample has approximately 240,000 clones; approximately 79% are singletons. Sequencing input: peripheral blood. These receptors originate from a woman aged 40 to 50 with active or convalescent COVID-19.

The V and J genes are TRBV5-1 and TRBJ2-1; 9 bases agree with TRBD1. CDR3 length: 16 amino acids. V dropped 0 bases and J dropped 4; count of bases not matched to a gene: 5. Germline V lookup: CDR1 SGHRS, CDR2 YFSETQ. Here the CDR3 DNA reads TGCGCCAGCAGCTTGGACCGGGACAGGGTTTACAATGAGCAGTTCTTC. This translates into CASSLDRDRVYNEQFF.

A few counts support this clone. The chain couples TRBV9 to TRBJ2-2, with 8 bases aligning to TRBD1. Trimming cost V 5 bases and J 2 bases; bases outside gene matches: 5. Germline V lookup: CDR1 SGDLS, CDR2 YYNGEE. The CDR3 is made up of 15 amino acids. In DNA form, the CDR3 reads TGTGCCAGCAGGGCGGGACAGGTTAACACCGGGGAGCTGTTTTTT. Protein sequence: CASRAGQVNTGELFF. Drawing the rest from reference TRBV9 and TRBJ2-2, the complete variable domain is DSGVTQTPKHLITATGQRVTLRCSPRSGDLSVYWYQQSLDQGLQFLIQYYNGEERAKGNILERFSAQQFPDLHSELNLSSLELGDSALYFCASRAGQVNTGELFFGEGSRLTVL.

The CDR3 DNA is TGTGCCAGCAGTTTTGTTGCCTCGGGGGAGACCCAGTACTTC. This gives the protein CASSFVASGETQYF. The gene calls are TRBV5-5 and TRBJ2-5; D is possibly TRBD2 (5 bases). The CDR3 length is 14 residues. Trimming removed 5 bases at V and 5 bases at J, with 16 bases between. Germline-derived CDR1 and CDR2 are SGHKS and YYEKEE (reference sequence).

This chain connects TRBV7-9 to TRBJ1-1, with 8 positions matching TRBD1. V shed 4 bases and J 1 base; nucleotides not matched to a gene: 11. The germline V gene has CDR1 SEHNR and CDR2 FQNEAQ (reference sequence). The CDR3 has 17 residues. DNA for the CDR3: TGTGCCAGCAGCTACCAGGGGGCGACGGGTAAGAACACTGAAGCTTTCTTT. This encodes CASSYQGATGKNTEAFF.

The table lists this clone with a count of one. The chain carries TRBV28 and TRBJ2-3, with D perhaps matching TRBD1 (5 bases). Germline CDR1 and CDR2: MDHEN and SYDVKM. The CDR3 runs to 15 residues. V lost 3 bases to trimming and J lost 3 bases, with 13 bases between them. The CDR3, as DNA: TGTGCCAGCAGTTTCCCGCAGGGTGGGACAGATACGCAGTATTTT. Protein: CASSFPQGGTDTQYF.

The genes are TRBV2 and TRBJ1-5; D not certain. The CDR3 has 14 residues. The V and J ends lost 7 bases and 1 base respectively, with 11 bases between them. Germline V lookup: CDR1 SNHLY, CDR2 FYNNEI. The CDR3 loop reads CASNWATSNQPQHF. CDR3 coding DNA: TGTGCCAGCAACTGGGCAACGAGCAATCAGCCCCAGCATTTT.

The genes are TRBV7-2 and TRBJ2-7, with 8 nucleotides matching TRBD1. Trimming cost V 5 bases and J 3 bases; bases outside gene matches: 3. Germline lookup yields CDR1 SGHTA and CDR2 FQGNSA. The CDR3 runs 13 residues. CDR3 nucleotides: TGTGCCAGCAGCGACAGGGGAAACTACGAGCAGTACTTC. Its protein is CASSDRGNYEQYF.

The rearrangement links TRBV18 to TRBJ1-4, with D possibly matching TRBD1 (6 bases). CDR1 KGHSH and CDR2 LQKENI come from the germline V gene. The CDR3 is 14 amino acids. V lost 3 bases and J 6 bases, leaving 11 bases between the germline ends. The chain's CDR3 is CASSPRDNHEKLFF. The CDR3 nucleotides are TGTGCCAGCTCACCCCGGGACAATCATGAAAAACTGTTTTTT.

This chain joins TRBV3-1 (or the pseudogene TRBV3-2) and TRBJ2-5; TRBD1 is a possible D gene (6 bases). The CDR3 consists of 14 residues. CDR1 and CDR2 (germline): LGHDT, YNNKEL (reference sequence). Trimming took 4 bases from V and 2 from J, leaving 11 bases between them. The CDR3 loop is CASSPAGDQETQYF. The CDR3, as DNA: TGTGCCAGCAGCCCCGCAGGGGATCAAGAGACCCAGTACTTC.

This clone was seen just once. V gene TRBV10-2 combines with J gene TRBJ2-1, with D tentatively TRBD1 (5 bases). Germline lookup yields CDR1 WSHSY and CDR2 SAAADI. The CDR3 is 15 residues long. Trimming removed 6 bases from V and 5 bases from J, with 17 bases in between. CDR3 loop: CASSAGQGNHNEQFF. The CDR3 coding sequence is TGCGCCAGCAGCGCAGGCCAGGGCAATCACAATGAGCAGTTCTTC.

The CDR3 spells CASSPWTGGVPNQPQHF. In DNA form, the CDR3 reads TGTGCCAGCAGTCCTTGGACAGGCGGGGTCCCTAATCAGCCCCAGCATTTT. This sequence joins TRBV28 and TRBJ1-5, with TRBD1 matching over 7 bases. The CDR3 contains 17 residues. V dropped 5 bases and J dropped 4; count of bases not matched to a gene: 14. CDR1 and CDR2 from the germline V gene are MDHEN and SYDVKM.

CDR3 sequence: CSVGTGYNEKLFF. The DNA for the CDR3 is TGCAGCGTTGGGACAGGATATAATGAAAAACTGTTTTTT. This sequence joins TRBV29-1 and TRBJ1-4; TRBD1 agrees at 7 bases. This CDR3 is built from 13 residues. Looked up from germline, CDR1 is SQVTM and CDR2 is ANQGSEA. V shed 4 bases, J shed 4 bases, and the junction held 3 bases outside the gene matches.

This chain joins TRBV12-2 and TRBJ2-7; the table's D call TRBD2 went unverified against the DNA. TRBV12-2 is recorded as a pseudogene. This CDR3 is 14 amino acids long. The CDR3 DNA reads TGTGCAAGTCGCCCAAAAAGCGAAGCCTACGAGCAGTACTTC. Protein: CASRPKSEAYEQYF.